This T cell receptor beta chain comes out of a study of technical replicates of blood from several donors. Germline values: CDR1 SGHDT, CDR2 YYEEEE. CDR3 length equals 15 residues. Trimming took off 0 bases at V and 0 bases at J, with 10 bases between the two ends. The table came from immunoSEQ multiplex PCR; TCRdb's copy has only in-frame clones and leaves some out. Among around 50,000 clones listed, 94% were seen once. This chain uses TRBV5-6 with TRBJ2-7; unclear D gene. This receptor was obtained from a human donor in good health. The sequencing sample was made of T cells isolated from PBMCs. The CDR3 nucleotides are TGTGCCAGCAGCTTGGTAACGGGTATCTCCTACGAGCAGTACTTC. Protein: CASSLVTGISYEQYF.